What follows describes a single T cell receptor (beta chain). Using immunoSEQ multiplex PCR, the repertoire was profiled, and TCRdb retains in-frame clones only, with some absent. The repertoire holds around 440,000 clones, with about 91% as singletons. This specimen belongs to a study of blood T cell repertoires in COVID-19. Germline-derived CDR1 and CDR2 are SGHNT and YENEEA. V trimming: 5 bases; J trimming: 0 bases; junction bases outside the gene matches: 6. The CDR3 runs to 15 residues. This TCR came from a woman aged 45-60 years with COVID-19, enrolled during active disease. The specimen sequenced was peripheral blood. The rearrangement joins TRBV11-3 to TRBJ2-7; 8 positions agree with TRBD1. CDR3 region: CASSQGAGFSYEQYF. CDR3 nucleotide sequence: TGTGCCAGCAGCCAGGGGGCCGGGTTCTCCTACGAGCAGTACTTC.